A single sample is the source of the 26 T cell receptor beta chains below, sequenced in a study of cytomegalovirus exposure and HLA in healthy donors. Researchers ran the PCR with 60 Vbeta and 13 Jbeta primers. Generated by immunoSEQ multiplex PCR, the TCRdb table keeps only in-frame clones and is missing some. The data contain about 90,000 clones, roughly 72% of them singletons. Material for sequencing was PBMCs. These receptors came from a man aged 25 to 40 in good health and CMV-seronegative.

This chain connects TRBV20-1 to TRBJ2-1; D not resolved. Germline lookup yields CDR1 DFQATT and CDR2 SNEGSKA (reference sequence). Trimming took 0 bases from V and 6 from J, leaving 3 bases between them. This CDR3 has 11 amino acids. CDR3 sequence (DNA): TGCAGTGCTAGAGATAGCAATGAGCAGTTCTTC. Encoded protein: CSARDSNEQFF.

The gene calls are TRBV7-9 and TRBJ1-3; TRBD1 matches 7 bases. Trimming took 2 bases from V and 4 from J; bases not matched to a gene: 8. Germline V gene sequence: CDR1 SEHNR, CDR2 FQNEAQ (reference sequence). This CDR3 spans 16 amino acids. In DNA form, the CDR3 reads TGTGCCAGCAGCTTATTTTCACCGGGACAGGGAAACACCATATATTTT. Translating gives CASSLFSPGQGNTIYF. The variable domain in full, completed from reference TRBV7-9 and TRBJ1-3, reads DTGVSQNPRHKITKRGQNVTFRCDPISEHNRLYWYRQTLGQGPEFLTYFQNEAQLEKSRLLSDRFSAERPKGSFSTLEIQRTEQGDSAMYLCASSLFSPGQGNTIYFGEGSWLTVV.

Details on this clone: A read error may produce the germline difference seen at one junction end. The chain is built from TRBV5-1 and TRBJ2-2, with a possible D match to TRBD2 (5 bases). This CDR3 has 13 residues. Germline lookup yields CDR1 SGHRS and CDR2 YFSETQ. The CDR3 nucleotides are TGCGCCAGCAGCCCGCGTGAAACCGGGGAGCTGTCTTTT. Its protein product is CASSPRETGELSF.

The gene calls are TRBV11-2 and TRBJ2-1; no clear D gene. CDR1 and CDR2 (germline): SGHAT, FQNNGV. Trimming left V 3 bases short and J 0 bases short, with 6 bases between. The CDR3 loop spans 14 amino acids. The CDR3 loop reads CASSFGFSYNEQFF. DNA for the CDR3: TGTGCCAGCAGCTTCGGGTTCTCCTACAATGAGCAGTTCTTC.

This clone was detected a few times. V is TRBV9 and J is TRBJ1-1; D might be TRBD1 (6 bases). This CDR3 has 14 residues. V lost 3 bases and J 1 base, leaving 10 bases between the germline ends. Germline-derived CDR1 and CDR2 are SGDLS and YYNGEE. This chain's CDR3 is CASSAGQRNTEAFF. The CDR3 DNA sequence: TGTGCCAGCAGCGCGGGACAACGGAACACTGAAGCTTTCTTT.

This clone was detected only once. The V gene is TRBV9, the J gene TRBJ2-1, with TRBD2 identical over 8 bases. The J segment lost 7 bases and the V segment lost 3 bases, leaving 12 bases of the junction unmatched. CDR1 is SGDLS, CDR2 YYNGEE, per germline. The CDR3 runs to 16 residues. CDR3 nucleotides: TGTGCCAGCAGCGCAAATGACGGGGGGGCTAGGAATGAGCAGTTCTTC. Its protein product is CASSANDGGARNEQFF.

The chain links TRBV19 to TRBJ1-5; TRBD1 agrees at 7 bases. The V gene's germline CDR1 is LNHDA and CDR2 SQIVND (reference sequence). The CDR3 consists of 13 residues. Trimming cost V 4 bases and J 16 bases; bases outside gene matches: 13. The CDR3: CASSNFRDSYHHF. As DNA, the CDR3 is TGTGCCAGTAGTAACTTCCGGGACAGTTATCACCATTTT.

V gene TRBV10-3 combines with J gene TRBJ2-7, with 10 bases identical to TRBD1. Trimming at V came to 6 bases and at J to 5 bases, leaving 4 bases not matched to a gene. The length of the CDR3 is 13 residues. Germline CDR1 ENHRY, CDR2 SYGVKD. The CDR3 protein is CAISPTGGHEQYF. CDR3 in DNA: TGTGCCATCAGCCCGACAGGGGGCCACGAGCAGTACTTC.

The genes are TRBV6-1 and TRBJ1-3, with a possible D match to TRBD1 (5 bases). The CDR3 extends over 13 amino acids. Germline assignment: CDR1 MNHNS and CDR2 SASEGT. Deletions cut 5 bases from V and 4 bases from J, with 9 bases between. This CDR3 is CASSSGYGNTIYF. CDR3 bases: TGTGCCAGCAGTTCAGGGTACGGAAACACCATATATTTT.

The chain recombines TRBV7-2 with TRBJ2-5; TRBD2 agrees at 13 bases. The germline CDR1 and CDR2 sequences are SGHTA and FQGNSA. CDR3 size: 15 residues. J lost 6 bases, V lost 8 bases, and 9 bases had no gene match. Written as DNA, the CDR3 is TGTGCCAGCGGGCGGTGGACTAGCGGGGGTCAGACCCAGTACTTC. Translation: CASGRWTSGGQTQYF.

The chain employs TRBV14 and TRBJ2-2; 8 positions match TRBD2. The CDR3 consists of 15 residues. The ends lost 3 bases at V and 5 bases at J; junction bases unmatched: 5. Germline V gene data show CDR1 as SGHDN and CDR2 as FVKESK. The CDR3 region has the DNA TGTGCCAGCAGCCAGCGACTAGCGTCAACCGGGGAGCTGTTTTTT. It encodes CASSQRLASTGELFF.

This clone was observed a single time. This chain connects TRBV18 to TRBJ2-2, with D unresolved. The germline V and J ends were trimmed by 3 bases and 0 bases, with 5 bases remaining between them. The CDR3 runs 14 residues. The germline V gene has CDR1 KGHSH and CDR2 LQKENI. The CDR3 bases are TGTGCCAGCTCACCCTCCCCGAACACCGGGGAGCTGTTTTTT. Protein product: CASSPSPNTGELFF.

The V and J genes are TRBV9 and TRBJ1-4; 7 bases are shared with TRBD1. V gave up 3 bases and J gave up 0 bases; unmatched junction bases: 5. The germline CDR1 and CDR2 sequences are SGDLS and YYNGEE. The CDR3 length is 16 residues. CDR3 protein: CASSGGTDATNEKLFF. CDR3 in DNA: TGTGCCAGCAGCGGTGGGACAGATGCAACTAATGAAAAACTGTTTTTT.

The CDR3 sequence: CASSYHGGNQPQHF. CDR3 coding DNA: TGTGCCAGCAGTTACCACGGGGGGAATCAGCCCCAGCATTTT. The V and J genes are TRBV6-5 and TRBJ1-5; TRBD1 is a possible D gene (5 bases). The CDR3 spans 14 residues. V gave up 2 bases and J gave up 4 bases, with 9 bases separating them. The V gene's germline CDR1 is MNHEY and CDR2 SVGAGI.

This clone was found a few times. The chain has TRBV6-5 and TRBJ2-7; the D is unclear. Trimming pared 5 bases from V and 10 bases from J, leaving 12 bases between. Germline CDR1 MNHEY, CDR2 SVGAGI. The CDR3 extends over 11 amino acids. CDR3 loop: CASSRSGLQYF. The CDR3 DNA is TGTGCCAGCAGTCGCAGTGGGCTACAGTACTTC.

V gene TRBV9 combines with J gene TRBJ2-2; 9 positions match TRBD2. Losses at the gene ends were 4 bases for V and 10 bases for J; bases not matched to a gene: 14. Germline values: CDR1 SGDLS, CDR2 YYNGEE. The CDR3 extends over 16 amino acids. CDR3 DNA sequence: TGTGCCAGCAGCTCAGGCTTGGCGGGGGGACTAGCGGAGCTGTTTTTT. Amino acids: CASSSGLAGGLAELFF.

The V gene is TRBV7-9, the J gene TRBJ2-1, with D tentatively TRBD2 (6 bases). Per germline, CDR1 SEHNR and CDR2 FQNEAQ (reference sequence). Trimming pared 3 bases from V and 2 bases from J, leaving 11 bases between. The CDR3 totals 15 residues. CDR3 loop: CASSFSGSPYNEQFF. The CDR3 nucleotides read TGTGCCAGCAGCTTTAGCGGATCTCCCTACAATGAGCAGTTCTTC.

V is TRBV6-6 and J is TRBJ1-2; tentatively, D is TRBD1 (6 bases). Trimming left V 6 bases short and J 2 bases short, with 10 bases between. The germline gives CDR1 MNHNY, CDR2 SVGAGI (reference sequence). The length of the CDR3 is 13 residues. The CDR3 here is CASSPQGNYGYTF. CDR3 DNA sequence: TGTGCCAGCAGCCCCCAGGGGAACTATGGCTACACCTTC.

The rearrangement uses TRBV6-1 and TRBJ2-7; 8 positions match TRBD1. The CDR3 runs to 14 residues. Trimming removed 6 bases from V and 5 bases from J; junction bases left unmatched: 9. Germline CDR1 is MNHNS and CDR2 is SASEGT. The CDR3 coding sequence is TGTGCCAGCAGCCGCGGACAGGGCATCGACGAGCAGTACGTC. Amino acids: CASSRGQGIDEQYV.

V and J are TRBV4-3 and TRBJ2-2; no definite D call. CDR3 size: 17 residues. V shed 4 bases and J shed 1 base, with 16 bases lying between them. Germline V gives CDR1 LGHNA, CDR2 YSLEER. The CDR3 DNA sequence: TGCGCCAGCAGCCGGAATGCGGCTACCAAGAACACCGGGGAGCTGTTTTTT. Translation: CASSRNAATKNTGELFF.

In DNA, the CDR3 is TGTGCCAGCAGCCCAGGACTAGCGGGGGGAGTTAAAGAGACCCAGTACTTC. Residues: CASSPGLAGGVKETQYF. This chain links TRBV5-4 with TRBJ2-5; 14 bases align to TRBD2. This CDR3 spans 17 amino acids. Germline V gene lookup returns CDR1 SGHNT and CDR2 YYREEE (reference sequence). Trimming at V came to 4 bases and at J to 3 bases, leaving 8 bases not matched to a gene.

This clone was observed once. This chain connects TRBV13 to TRBJ2-3; no clear D. The CDR3 length is 12 residues. Germline CDR1 and CDR2: PRHDT and FYEKMQ (reference sequence). V was trimmed by 8 bases and J by 6 bases, leaving 12 bases between them. CDR3: CASAALRDTQYF. The CDR3 DNA follows: TGTGCCAGCGCCGCTCTACGGGATACGCAGTATTTT.

This clone was found once. The gene calls are TRBV9 and TRBJ2-5; D perhaps matches TRBD1 (6 bases). This CDR3 is built from 14 residues. Trimming left V 0 bases short and J 2 bases short, with 8 bases between. In germline, CDR1 is SGDLS, CDR2 YYNGEE. CDR3 sequence (DNA): TGTGCCAGCAGCGTAGATAGGGGGCAAGAGACCCAGTACTTC. This codes for CASSVDRGQETQYF.

The rearrangement links TRBV12-5 to TRBJ2-7; perhaps TRBD2 as D (6 bases). The V end was cut by 1 base, the J end by 4 bases, with 17 bases between. The germline V gene has CDR1 LGHNT and CDR2 FRNRAP. The CDR3 loop spans 16 amino acids. CDR3 coding DNA: TGTGCTAGTGGTTTGGGAGAGGGAGGCGAAAGTTACGAGCAGTACTTC. Its translation is CASGLGEGGESYEQYF.

The genes are TRBV4-2 and TRBJ1-5; a weak D match, TRBD1 (5 bases). Germline V gene sequence: CDR1 LGHNA, CDR2 YNFKEQ. The CDR3 runs 14 residues. V was pared by 1 base and J by 7 bases, with 11 bases between. The CDR3 sequence is CASSQGRGQQPQHF. DNA of the CDR3: TGTGCCAGCAGCCAAGGGAGGGGTCAGCAGCCCCAGCATTTT.

CDR3 sequence (DNA): TGTGCCAGCAGTTCGCCACTGAACACCGGGGAGCTGTTTTTT. Protein product: CASSSPLNTGELFF. The V and J genes are TRBV6-5 and TRBJ2-2; no definite D call. Trimming removed 4 bases from V and 1 base from J, with 7 bases in between. The germline V gene encodes CDR1 MNHEY and CDR2 SVGAGI. CDR3 length: 14 residues.